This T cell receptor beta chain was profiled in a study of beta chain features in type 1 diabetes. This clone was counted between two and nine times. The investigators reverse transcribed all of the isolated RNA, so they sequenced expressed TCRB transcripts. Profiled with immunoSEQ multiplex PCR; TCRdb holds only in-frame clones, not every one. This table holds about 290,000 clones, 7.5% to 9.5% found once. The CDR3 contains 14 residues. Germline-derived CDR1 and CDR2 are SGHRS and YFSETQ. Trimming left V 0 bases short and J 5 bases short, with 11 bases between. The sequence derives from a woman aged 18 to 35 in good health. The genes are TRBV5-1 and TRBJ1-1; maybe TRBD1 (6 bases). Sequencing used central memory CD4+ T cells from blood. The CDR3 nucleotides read TGCGCCAGCAGCTTGGGGGCAGGGGCTACTGAAGCTTTCTTT. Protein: CASSLGAGATEAFF. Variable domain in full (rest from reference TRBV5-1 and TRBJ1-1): KAGVTQTPRYLIKTRGQQVTLSCSPISGHRSVSWYQQTPGQGLQFLFEYFSETQRNKGNFPGRFSGRQFSNSRSEMNVSTLELGDSALYLCASSLGAGATEAFFGQGTRLTVV.